A selection of T cell receptor beta chains follows, all from one sample in a study of graft-versus-host responses after intestinal transplantation. The method was immunoSEQ multiplex PCR; TCRdb's version includes in-frame clones alone and lacks a portion of them. Of tens of thousands of clones in the sample, about four fifths were seen once. Their antigens are not known. The sample was unstimulated CD8+ T cells sorted from spleen or lymph node cells, taken before intestinal transplant. These receptors came from a human donor who received an intestinal transplant. Both conserved end residues are part of each CDR3. Fields, in order: J gene, clone size, V gene, D gene, CDR3 length, CDR3 DNA, CDR3 protein. D genes are given only for firm matches. For some rows the clone size is stated as once, few or many, or as a class when expanded; others skip it.

j_gene: TRBJ2-1; abundance: .; v_gene: TRBV27; d_gene: TRBD1; len: 14; CDR3nt: TGTGCCAGCAGTTCGGGACAGGGGAAGAATGAGCAGTTCTTC; CDR3aa: CASSSGQGKNEQFF
j_gene: TRBJ2-3; abundance: .; v_gene: TRBV28; d_gene: TRBD1; len: 14; CDR3nt: TGTGCCAGCAGTTTGGGACAGAGCACAGATACGCAGTATTTT; CDR3aa: CASSLGQSTDTQYF
j_gene: TRBJ2-3; abundance: .; v_gene: TRBV10-1; d_gene: .; len: 14; CDR3nt: TGCGCCAGCAGTGATGGGGGACGCACAGATACGCAGTATTTT; CDR3aa: CASSDGGRTDTQYF
j_gene: TRBJ2-3; abundance: .; v_gene: TRBV2; d_gene: TRBD2; len: 18; CDR3nt: TGTGCCAGCAGGGCCCTGTTAGCGGGGGGGCTTAGTACAGATACGCAGTATTTT; CDR3aa: CASRALLAGGLSTDTQYF
j_gene: TRBJ1-3; abundance: .; v_gene: TRBV10-3; d_gene: .; len: 14; CDR3nt: TGTGCCACTGGAGCACCCCCCTCTGGAAACACCATATATTTT; CDR3aa: CATGAPPSGNTIYF
j_gene: TRBJ2-1; abundance: .; v_gene: TRBV9; d_gene: TRBD1; len: 13; CDR3nt: TGTGCCAGCAGCGTCGGACAGGGTAGGGAGCAGTTCTTC; CDR3aa: CASSVGQGREQFF
j_gene: TRBJ2-1; abundance: .; v_gene: TRBV5-6; d_gene: .; len: 15; CDR3nt: TGTGCCAGCCGTGGAGAACCGAGCTCCTACAATGAGCAGTTCTTC; CDR3aa: CASRGEPSSYNEQFF
j_gene: TRBJ1-1; abundance: .; v_gene: TRBV6-5; d_gene: .; len: 15; CDR3nt: TGTGCCAGCAGTTACTCGACGGAAATGAACACTGAAGCTTTCTTT; CDR3aa: CASSYSTEMNTEAFF
j_gene: TRBJ2-2; abundance: once; v_gene: TRBV19; d_gene: .; len: 14; CDR3nt: TGTGCCAGTAGGATGGGGCATAACACCGGGGAGCTGTTTTTT; CDR3aa: CASRMGHNTGELFF
j_gene: TRBJ2-1; abundance: once; v_gene: TRBV11-2; d_gene: .; len: 18; CDR3nt: TGTGCCAGCAGCTTAGATATCGCGACAGGAGGTTCCTACAATGAGCAGTTCTTC; CDR3aa: CASSLDIATGGSYNEQFF
j_gene: TRBJ2-7; abundance: once; v_gene: TRBV27; d_gene: TRBD2; len: 15; CDR3nt: TGTGCCAGCATAGGGCGGGAGCATAGTACCTACGAGCAGTACTTC; CDR3aa: CASIGREHSTYEQYF
j_gene: TRBJ2-5; abundance: .; v_gene: TRBV30; d_gene: TRBD2; len: 17; CDR3nt: TGTGCCTGGAGGAGGCCGGCGAGCGGGAGGGCCAAGGAGACCCAGTACTTC; CDR3aa: CAWRRPASGRAKETQYF
j_gene: TRBJ2-5; abundance: .; v_gene: TRBV11-1; d_gene: .; len: 15; CDR3nt: TGTGCCAGCAGGGTCGGTGAGGACTTCTCGAAGACCCAGTACTTC; CDR3aa: CASRVGEDFSKTQYF
j_gene: TRBJ1-6; abundance: few; v_gene: TRBV27; d_gene: .; len: 16; CDR3nt: TGTGCCAGCACCGTGGACCCAAGCTCCTATAATTCACCCCTCCACTTT; CDR3aa: CASTVDPSSYNSPLHF